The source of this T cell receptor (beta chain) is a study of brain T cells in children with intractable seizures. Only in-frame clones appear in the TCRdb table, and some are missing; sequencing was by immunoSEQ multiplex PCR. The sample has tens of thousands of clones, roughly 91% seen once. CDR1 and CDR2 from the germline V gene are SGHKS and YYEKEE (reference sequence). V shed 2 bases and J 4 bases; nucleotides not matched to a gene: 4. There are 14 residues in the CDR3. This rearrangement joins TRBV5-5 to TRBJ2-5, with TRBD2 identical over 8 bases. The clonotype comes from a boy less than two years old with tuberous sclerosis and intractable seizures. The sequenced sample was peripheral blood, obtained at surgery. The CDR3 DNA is TGTGCCAGCAGCTTCCGTCTAGCGGGAGAGACCCAGTACTTC. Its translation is CASSFRLAGETQYF.